The source of this TCR beta chain is a study of siplizumab effects on memory and regulatory T cells. Findings and limits, study-wide: Suppressive capability of dividing Tregs from siplizumab cultures went unverified. Roughly 75-96% of proliferating clones (CD4+ or CD8+) could not be assigned a naive or memory phenotype.

The table came from immunoSEQ multiplex PCR; TCRdb's copy has only in-frame clones and leaves some out. The sample lists roughly 100,000 clones; about 96% were seen once. Notes on this clone: Its antigen is still unknown.

The CDR3 runs 13 residues. J gave up 5 bases and V 11 bases, and 8 bases lay outside the gene matches. Germline assignment: CDR1 SNHLY and CDR2 FYNNEI. The sample taken for sequencing was naive CD4+ T cells sorted from blood. The J gene is TRBJ2-1, the V gene TRBV2, with 8 positions matching TRBD1. This TCR was sampled from a human donor in good health. CDR3: CAGAGTGDNEQFF. The CDR3 DNA is TGTGCCGGTGCCGGGACAGGTGACAATGAGCAGTTCTTC.